Following are 14 T cell receptor beta chains from one sample sequenced in a study of shared clonotypes between healthy human individuals. As defined, naive CD8 cells were CD45RO-negative and positively selected for CCR7, with terminally differentiated effector memory CD45RA+ cells excluded. Data came from immunoSEQ multiplex PCR; TCRdb stores just in-frame clones and leaves some out. The sample has around 2,000,000 clones, over 85% seen once. The sequenced material came from naive CD8+ T cells sorted from blood. Source of these receptors: a man aged 18 to 29 in good health.

This clone was picked up one time. The chain has TRBV13 and TRBJ1-2; a possible D gene is TRBD1 (5 bases). The CDR3 spans 16 residues. Germline V gives CDR1 PRHDT, CDR2 FYEKMQ (reference sequence). The V and J ends lost 5 bases and 0 bases respectively, with 16 bases between them. The CDR3 DNA reads as TGTGCCAGCAGCACTACCGGAGGGGTGGCTAACTATGGCTACACCTTC. Amino acid sequence: CASSTTGGVANYGYTF. Full variable domain (rest looked up from reference TRBV13 and TRBJ1-2): AAGVIQSPRHLIKEKRETATLKCYPIPRHDTVYWYQQGPGQDPQFLISFYEKMQSDKGSIPDRFSAQQFSDYHSELNMSSLELGDSALYFCASSTTGGVANYGYTFGSGTRLTVV.

Comments on this clone: The sample carries other DNA sequences with the same CDR3. V gene TRBV11-2 combines with J gene TRBJ2-7; a possible D gene is TRBD2 (6 bases). Between the trimmed V and J ends, which lost 3 bases and 2 bases, there was a span of 8 bases. Germline CDR1 SGHAT, CDR2 FQNNGV. The CDR3 extends over 13 amino acids. In DNA form, the CDR3 reads TGTGCCAGCAGCTTGGGGAGGCCCTACGAGCAGTACTTC. The encoded protein is CASSLGRPYEQYF. The full variable domain, in which reference TRBV11-2 and TRBJ2-7 provide the parts outside the CDR3, is EAGVAQSPRYKIIEKRQSVAFWCNPISGHATLYWYQQILGQGPKLLIQFQNNGVVDDSQLPKDRFSAERLKGVDSTLKIQPAKLEDSAVYLCASSLGRPYEQYFGPGTRLTVT.

The chain combines TRBV19 with TRBJ2-1; 13 bases line up with TRBD2. The CDR3 sequence is 16 residues long. Germline loops: CDR1 LNHDA, CDR2 SQIVND (reference sequence). Trimming cost V 10 bases and J 0 bases; bases outside gene matches: 6. CDR3 amino acids: CATTTSGGSSYNEQFF. The CDR3, as DNA: TGTGCCACCACGACTAGCGGGGGGAGCTCCTACAATGAGCAGTTCTTC.

Remarks on this clone: The junction departs from germline at one end; a sequencing error may be responsible. The chain is built from TRBV25-1 and TRBJ2-7, with TRBD1 identical over 12 bases. CDR1 is MGHDK, CDR2 SYGVNS, per germline. The CDR3 has 12 residues. The CDR3 nucleotides read TGTGCCAGCAGTGAGGGACAGGGGGCCCGACTCTTC. Protein: CASSEGQGARLF.

The V call is TRBV5-6, the J call TRBJ2-1; the match to TRBD2 covers 7 bases. Germline V gene data show CDR1 as SGHDT and CDR2 as YYEEEE. The CDR3 runs 15 residues. Losses at the gene ends were 3 bases for V and 4 bases for J; bases not matched to a gene: 7. CDR3 DNA sequence: TGTGCCAGCAGCTGGAGCGGGGAACCTTACAATGAGCAGTTCTTC. The encoded protein is CASSWSGEPYNEQFF.

This clone was detected once. This chain links TRBV4-3 with TRBJ2-1, with D unresolved. In germline, CDR1 is LGHNA, CDR2 YSLEER. V was pared by 0 bases and J by 4 bases, with 10 bases between. CDR3 length equals 15 residues. The CDR3 region is CASSQDRSDYNEQFF. In DNA, the CDR3 is TGCGCCAGCAGCCAAGATCGCTCGGATTACAATGAGCAGTTCTTC.

This sequence joins TRBV4-3 and TRBJ2-7; TRBD1 might be the D (5 bases). This CDR3 is 15 amino acids long. Trimming left V 0 bases short and J 5 bases short, with 14 bases between. Germline V gene lookup returns CDR1 LGHNA and CDR2 YSLEER. The CDR3 bases are TGCGCCAGCAGCCAAGATCCGACGCTAGGGGACGAGCAGTACTTC. It specifies CASSQDPTLGDEQYF.

This chain uses TRBV25-1 with TRBJ1-6; D call uncertain. Germline assignment: CDR1 MGHDK and CDR2 SYGVNS. Trimming left V 4 bases short and J 10 bases short, with 5 bases between. The CDR3 loop spans 11 amino acids. The CDR3 bases are TGTGCCAGCAGTGGTCTATCACCCCTCCACTTT. It codes for CASSGLSPLHF. Based on the CDR3 plus reference TRBV25-1 and TRBJ1-6, the full variable domain is EADIYQTPRYLVIGTGKKITLECSQTMGHDKMYWYQQDPGMELHLIHYSYGVNSTEKGDLSSESTVSRIRTEHFPLTLESARPSHTSQYLCASSGLSPLHFGNGTRLTVT.

A word on this clone: The sample has other DNA sequences that encode this CDR3 too. V gene TRBV29-1 combines with J gene TRBJ1-2; D is unresolved. The CDR3 contains 9 residues. The V gene lost 3 bases and the J gene lost 6 bases, with 2 bases spanning the gap. Germline values: CDR1 SQVTM, CDR2 ANQGSEA. In DNA form, the CDR3 reads TGCAGCGTTGAGGATGGCTACACCTTC. Translating gives CSVEDGYTF.

The chain joins TRBV4-3 to TRBJ1-5, with no clear D. V was cut by 0 bases and J by 11 bases, with 14 bases left in between. CDR3 size: 14 residues. Germline CDR1 reads LGHNA; CDR2 reads YSLEER. In nucleotides, the CDR3 is TGCGCCAGCAGCCAAGATAAGGATTTGGGGACCCAGCATTTT. Translating it yields CASSQDKDLGTQHF.

The rearrangement uses TRBV10-3 and TRBJ2-7; D may match TRBD1 or TRBD2 (5 bases each). Trimming pared 5 bases from V and 1 base from J, leaving 18 bases between. This CDR3 has 16 amino acids. Germline values: CDR1 ENHRY, CDR2 SYGVKD. CDR3 DNA sequence: TGTGCCATCAGTACCCATCTCGGGACCGATTCCTACGAGCAGTACTTC. Protein: CAISTHLGTDSYEQYF.

This chain uses TRBV5-6 with TRBJ2-3, with D perhaps matching TRBD2 (6 bases). The CDR3 loop spans 15 amino acids. Trimming cost V 5 bases and J 3 bases, with 16 bases left between them. Germline V lookup: CDR1 SGHDT, CDR2 YYEEEE. This CDR3 reads CASRYTGDGTDTQYF. The CDR3 DNA reads as TGTGCCAGCAGGTACACGGGAGATGGTACAGATACGCAGTATTTT. The whole variable domain, filled in from reference TRBV5-6 and TRBJ2-3, reads DAGVTQSPTHLIKTRGQQVTLRCSPKSGHDTVSWYQQALGQGPQFIFQYYEEEERQRGNFPDRFSGHQFPNYSSELNVNALLLGDSALYLCASRYTGDGTDTQYFGPGTRLTVL.

The gene calls are TRBV7-8 and TRBJ1-1; the match to TRBD1 covers 7 bases. This CDR3 has 15 residues. V was clipped by 6 bases and J by 5 bases; unmatched bases: 12. In germline, CDR1 is SGHVS, CDR2 FQNEAQ. DNA of the CDR3: TGTGCCAGCAGTAAGGGGGCGGGTATCAGAACTGAAGCTTTCTTT. Translated, it gives CASSKGAGIRTEAFF.

V is TRBV19 and J is TRBJ2-1; 16 bases are a match to TRBD2. V gave up 5 bases and J gave up 4 bases; unmatched junction bases: 11. The CDR3 has 19 amino acids. Germline lookup yields CDR1 LNHDA and CDR2 SQIVND (reference sequence). In DNA, the CDR3 is TGTGCCAGTAGTCCCGAACCGGGACTAGCGGGAGGGCTATACAATGAGCAGTTCTTC. It is translated as CASSPEPGLAGGLYNEQFF.